Listed below are T cell receptor beta chains from one sample, sequenced in a study of cytomegalovirus exposure and HLA in healthy donors. Assay: immunoSEQ multiplex PCR; the TCRdb copy retains only in-frame clones and omits some. This sample has around 200,000 clones, with more than 75% found just once. Sequenced material: PBMCs. These receptors came from a woman between 50 and 59 years old in good health and CMV-seropositive. The CDR3 runs from the conserved cysteine through the conserved F or W. Fields, in order: D gene, clone size, J gene, V gene, CDR3 DNA, CDR3 protein. D genes are given only for firm matches. A clone size is listed for some rows: how often the clone was seen (once, few, many), or a class if it is expanded.

>NA|NA|TRBJ1-6|TRBV4-1
TGCGCCAGCAGCCCCGACACTCTGAGCTCCTATAATTCACCCCTCCACTTT
CASSPDTLSSYNSPLHF
>TRBD2|NA|TRBJ2-1|TRBV5-1
TGCGCCAGCAGCCCCCCAGGGAGCGGGGGATTGGGTGAGCAGTTCTTC
CASSPPGSGGLGEQFF
>NA|NA|TRBJ1-5|TRBV6-1
TGTGCCAGCAGTGAAGCGCGGGGTCAGCCCCAGCATTTT
CASSEARGQPQHF
>TRBD1|NA|TRBJ1-4|TRBV5-1
TGCGCCAGCAGCTTGGGGGGGCTATCGGGACAGGTCAATGAAAAACTGTTTTTT
CASSLGGLSGQVNEKLFF
>NA|NA|TRBJ1-6|TRBV2
TGTGCCAGCAGTGCAATGAGGGTTTTTAATAATTCACCCCTCCACTTT
CASSAMRVFNNSPLHF
>NA|NA|TRBJ1-2|TRBV7-9
TGTGCCAGCAGCCCCCGTTTGCAGTTCGATGGCTACACCTTC
CASSPRLQFDGYTF
>NA|NA|TRBJ2-5|TRBV4-1
TGCGCCAGCCGTGGAGGAGACAACAAGCCCCAGTACTTC
CASRGGDNKPQYF
>TRBD2|NA|TRBJ2-2|TRBV6-5
TGTGTGGCGCAAGCGGGGGGGACCGGGGAGCTGTTTTTT
CVAQAGGTGELFF
>TRBD2|NA|TRBJ2-3|TRBV6-1
TGTGCCAGCAGTGAAGGGCTAGCGGGGGGGAAGGGAACAGATACGCAGTATTTT
CASSEGLAGGKGTDTQYF
>NA|NA|TRBJ1-1|TRBV23-1
TGCGCCAGCAGTCACTTCGGGGGGGGGAACACTGAAGCTTTCTTT
CASSHFGGGNTEAFF
>TRBD1|NA|TRBJ2-7|TRBV9
TGTGCCAGCAGCGTAGCTGGGGACAGGGTTCCCTACGAGCAGTACTTC
CASSVAGDRVPYEQYF
>NA|once|TRBJ2-2|TRBV18
TGTGCCAGCTCATCGGGAATCTCGAACACCGGGGAGCTGTTTTTT
CASSSGISNTGELFF
>NA|NA|TRBJ1-2|TRBV9
TGTGCCAGCAGCTCTCGGGGGGGGAGGGGAGGCTACACCTTC
CASSSRGGRGGYTF
>NA|once|TRBJ2-7|TRBV5-4
TGTGCCAGCAGCTTGGGTCCAGATTCCTACGAGCAGTACTTC
CASSLGPDSYEQYF
>TRBD1|NA|TRBJ2-1|TRBV10-3
TGTGCCATCAGTGCAGGGACAGGGAACAGTGAGCAGTTCTTC
CAISAGTGNSEQFF
>NA|NA|TRBJ1-6|TRBV5-6
TGTGCCAGCAGCTTGACCCGCAGGGGCATTCGGCCCCTCCACTTT
CASSLTRRGIRPLHF
>TRBD2|NA|TRBJ2-3|TRBV5-1
TGCGCCAGCAGCCCTGGGACTAGCGGGGGGGCCCGAGATACGCAGTATTTT
CASSPGTSGGARDTQYF
>TRBD1|NA|TRBJ2-5|TRBV5-6
TGTGCCAGCAGCTTGGAGGGACAGCAAGAGACCCAGTACTTC
CASSLEGQQETQYF
>TRBD1|NA|TRBJ2-7|TRBV19
TGTGCCAGTAGTGGATCGGGACAGTTTTACGAGCAGTACTTC
CASSGSGQFYEQYF
>TRBD2|NA|TRBJ2-5|TRBV5-4
TGTGCCAGCAGCGGACCGACTAGCGGGGAAGAGACCCAGTACTTC
CASSGPTSGEETQYF
>TRBD1|NA|TRBJ1-3|TRBV6-5
TGTGCCACCAGGGGGCTTGGAAACACCATATATTTT
CATRGLGNTIYF
>TRBD2|NA|TRBJ2-1|TRBV6-6
TGTGCCAGCTCGCCGGGGCTAGCGGGGCAGGAGCAGTTCTTC
CASSPGLAGQEQFF
>NA|NA|TRBJ1-2|TRBV5-5
TGTGCCAGCAGCTTGGAAACGAGTGGCTACACCTTC
CASSLETSGYTF
>NA|NA|TRBJ1-2|TRBV5-3
TGTGCCACCCAGGAGGGCAGTACCTATGGCTACACCTTC
CATQEGSTYGYTF
>NA|NA|TRBJ2-5|TRBV6-5
TGTGCCAGCAGAGTCGGCGGGGAAAAAGAGACCCAGTACTTC
CASRVGGEKETQYF
>TRBD1|NA|TRBJ1-2|TRBV18
TGTGCCAGCACCCACGGGACAGGGAAGGACTATGGCTACACCTTC
CASTHGTGKDYGYTF
>NA|NA|TRBJ2-7|TRBV10-3
TGTGCCATCAGTGCATCCGGGACACAATACGAGCAGTACTTC
CAISASGTQYEQYF
>NA|NA|TRBJ1-6|TRBV5-4
TGTGCCAGCAGCGCGGGGAACAATTCACCCCTCCACTTT
CASSAGNNSPLHF
>NA|NA|TRBJ1-2|TRBV7-9
TGTGCCAGCAGCCCCGCCAGGGTTTATGGCTACACCTTC
CASSPARVYGYTF
>TRBD1|once|TRBJ1-4|TRBV19
TGTGCCAGTAGTCCACAGGGGGTTAATGAAAAACTGTTTTTT
CASSPQGVNEKLFF
>TRBD2|NA|TRBJ2-7|TRBV6-1
TGTGCCAGCGGAAAACAGCGGGGGCCGTCCTACGAGCAGTACTTC
CASGKQRGPSYEQYF
>NA|NA|TRBJ2-2|TRBV25-1
TGTGCCAGCCGCCTCACAGGGAGCACCGGGGAGCTGTTTTTT
CASRLTGSTGELFF
>TRBD1|NA|TRBJ1-1|TRBV11-2
TGTGCCAGCAGCTTGGCCAGGGGGCAAAGCACTGAAGCTTTCTTT
CASSLARGQSTEAFF
>NA|NA|TRBJ1-5|TRBV6-6
TGTGCCAGCAGTTACTCCGGTTATAGCAATCAGCCCCAGCATTTT
CASSYSGYSNQPQHF
>NA|NA|TRBJ1-1|TRBV28
TGTGCCAGCAGAGATGACAGGTCCACTGAAGCTTTCTTT
CASRDDRSTEAFF
>TRBD1|once|TRBJ1-2|TRBV5-6
TGTGCCAGCAGTTTCAGGGACAGGAACTATGGCTACACCTTC
CASSFRDRNYGYTF
>NA|NA|TRBJ2-3|TRBV30
TGTGCCTGGACCATAACAAGGGGGAATACGCAGTATTTT
CAWTITRGNTQYF
>NA|NA|TRBJ1-1|TRBV10-3
TGTGCCATCATGGGGACACTCAACACTGAAGCTTTCTTT
CAIMGTLNTEAFF
>NA|NA|TRBJ1-4|TRBV7-2
TGTGCCAGCAGCTCCGGACAGCTTAATGAAAAACTGTTTTTT
CASSSGQLNEKLFF
>NA|few|TRBJ1-4|TRBV4-3
TGCGCCAGCAGCCCCGGTGGAGGGAGCAATGAAAAACTGTTTTTT
CASSPGGGSNEKLFF
>TRBD1|NA|TRBJ1-4|TRBV7-9
TGTTCCAGCAGCCCCTCGCGCGGGGCAGGGGGCGAAAAACTGTTTTTT
CSSSPSRGAGGEKLFF
>NA|NA|TRBJ1-6|TRBV28
TGTGCCAGCAGTTTAGGGGCTCCTTCACCCCTCCACTTT
CASSLGAPSPLHF
>NA|NA|TRBJ2-1|TRBV23-1
TGCGCCAGCAGGCCGTGTGGCTCAGACAAACTGTACAATGAGCAGTTCTTC
CASRPCGSDKLYNEQFF
>TRBD1|NA|TRBJ2-5|TRBV2
TGTGCCAGCAGTGAAACGACAGGGGGATGGGAGACCCAGTACTTC
CASSETTGGWETQYF
>TRBD2|NA|TRBJ2-2|TRBV7-8
TGTGCCAGCAGCTCCGGGACTAGCCCTCTTTTGGGCGGGGAGCTGTTTTTT
CASSSGTSPLLGGELFF
>NA|NA|TRBJ2-2|TRBV19
TGTGCCAGTAGCCCCGGTTTCGCGAACACCGGGGAGCTGTTTTTT
CASSPGFANTGELFF
>NA|NA|TRBJ2-5|TRBV10-3
TGTGCCTCCCAAAAGGGGGAGACCCAGTACTTC
CASQKGETQYF
>NA|NA|TRBJ2-1|TRBV7-9
TGTGCCAGCAGCTTAGACCGCAGGGGCTACAATGAGCAGTTCTTC
CASSLDRRGYNEQFF
>TRBD1|NA|TRBJ2-5|TRBV28
TGTGCCAGCCGAACGGACAGGTCGGAGACCCAGTACTTC
CASRTDRSETQYF
>NA|NA|TRBJ1-1|TRBV7-2
TGTGCCAGCAGCTTTATATCCACTGAAGCTTTCTTT
CASSFISTEAFF
>TRBD2|NA|TRBJ2-1|TRBV10-3
TGTGCCAGCACCTCAGGCCGACTAGCGGGGGGTAATGAGCAGTTCTTC
CASTSGRLAGGNEQFF
>NA|NA|TRBJ1-1|TRBV30
TGTGCCTGGGGTGAGGGGCCCGGCACTGAAGCTTTCTTT
CAWGEGPGTEAFF
>NA|NA|TRBJ1-1|TRBV6-6
TGTGCCAGCAGTTTTAGTCAGGGGCAAAGGGGAGCTTTCTTT
CASSFSQGQRGAFF
>TRBD1|NA|TRBJ2-2|TRBV9
TGTGCCAGCAGCGCCGGACAGGCCTCCGGGGAGCTGTTTTTT
CASSAGQASGELFF
>TRBD1|NA|TRBJ1-2|TRBV5-1
TGCGCCAGCAGCTTGGTCGGGTCAGGGGGCTATGGCTACACCTTC
CASSLVGSGGYGYTF
>NA|NA|TRBJ2-7|TRBV4-2
TGTGCCAGCAGCCAAGATCGGGACTTCTCGTACGAGCAGTACTTC
CASSQDRDFSYEQYF
>TRBD2|NA|TRBJ2-2|TRBV5-4
TGTGCCAGCAGCTTGGTTGTTACTAGCGGGGGTGTTAACACCGGGGAGCTGTTTTTT
CASSLVVTSGGVNTGELFF
>TRBD1|NA|TRBJ1-1|TRBV6-5
TGTGCCAGCCTGACAGGGGGCTTTAGGAACACTGAAGCTTTCTTT
CASLTGGFRNTEAFF
>NA|NA|TRBJ2-7|TRBV19
TGTGCCAGTAGTTCCCGCCTCAGGGGCTACGAGCAGTACTTC
CASSSRLRGYEQYF
>NA|few|TRBJ1-6|TRBV27
TGTGCCAGCAACTCAGGGGCTTCCTATAATTCACCCCTCCACTTT
CASNSGASYNSPLHF